The 29 T cell receptor beta chains presented below share a single source sample, sequenced in a study of vaccination and CD4 T cells after COVID-19. Their recognized antigens are unknown. Cultured CD4+ T cells had their DNA profiled by the Oncomine TCR Beta short-read assay. TCRdb used MiXCR to reprocess the PCR reads, holding one entry per CDR3 protein. This repertoire shows about 23,000 distinct CDR3 sequences, around 37% found once; its top ten account for around 8.2%. Described time point: late sampling 161 to 241 days after vaccination in a few convalescent patients. As to treatment: approximately 11-day PBMC culture with coronavirus spike peptide pools or control peptides (ViraFEST assay). The material was CD4+ T cells from blood, cultured in vitro, obtained about 7 months after SARS-CoV-2 vaccination. All receptors come from a human donor who had recovered from COVID-19.

The rearrangement uses TRBV28 and TRBJ2-3; D ambiguous. V lost 6 bases and J 0 bases, leaving 7 bases between the germline ends. The CDR3 loop spans 13 amino acids. Germline CDR1 MDHEN, CDR2 SYDVKM. The DNA for the CDR3 is TGTGCCAGCAGCCCGGACAGCACAGATACGCAGTATTTT. As protein: CASSPDSTDTQYF.

V usage is TRBV7-2 and J usage is TRBJ1-1; TRBD1 is a possible D gene (5 bases). The CDR3 runs 15 residues. Trimming removed 0 bases from V and 0 bases from J, with 8 bases in between. Looked up from germline, CDR1 is SGHTA and CDR2 is FQGNSA. Here the CDR3 reads CASSLAAGLNTEAFF. DNA of the CDR3: TGTGCCAGCAGCTTAGCGGCAGGGTTGAACACTGAAGCTTTCTTT.

This clonotype has just a few counts. The chain carries TRBV7-9 and TRBJ2-1; 8 bases map to TRBD2. CDR1 and CDR2 (germline): SEHNR, FQNEAQ (reference sequence). The CDR3 sequence is 15 residues long. The junction had 9 bases not matched to a gene; V was cut back by 1 base and J by 10 bases. The CDR3 loop reads CASSLEIAGIKEQFF. CDR3 nucleotide sequence: TGTGCCAGCAGCTTAGAGATAGCGGGAATCAAGGAGCAGTTCTTC.

The V and J genes are TRBV7-8 and TRBJ2-3, with unresolved D. CDR1 and CDR2 from the germline V gene are SGHVS and FQNEAQ. V was shortened by 5 bases and J by 3 bases, with 12 bases between the two germline ends. The CDR3 consists of 14 residues. CDR3 loop: CASSPQAGTDTQYF. The CDR3 nucleotides read TGTGCCAGCAGCCCCCAAGCCGGTACAGATACGCAGTATTTT.

The rearrangement joins TRBV5-4 to TRBJ2-5; TRBD2 aligns across 14 bases. V dropped 4 bases and J dropped 5; count of bases not matched to a gene: 4. Looked up from germline, CDR1 is SGHNT and CDR2 is YYREEE (reference sequence). The CDR3 is made up of 15 amino acids. Written as DNA, the CDR3 is TGTGCCAGCAGCCCGGGACTAGCGGGAGCTGAGACCCAGTACTTC. It encodes CASSPGLAGAETQYF. The variable domain in full, with the rest retrieved from reference TRBV5-4 and TRBJ2-5, is ETGVTQSPTHLIKTRGQQVTLRCSSQSGHNTVSWYQQALGQGPQFIFQYYREEENGRGNFPPRFSGLQFPNYSSELNVNALELDDSALYLCASSPGLAGAETQYFGPGTRLLVL.

V is TRBV6-2 or TRBV6-3 and J is TRBJ2-7; TRBD2 aligns across 10 bases. CDR3 length equals 13 residues. CDR1 is MNHEY, CDR2 SVGEGT, per germline. Trimming at V came to 10 bases and at J to 2 bases, leaving 5 bases not matched to a gene. The CDR3 nucleotides read TGTGCCACTTTAGCGGGAGGCACCTACGAGCAGTACTTC. Amino acids: CATLAGGTYEQYF.

Written as DNA, the CDR3 is TGCAGTGCCCTAGCGGACTCCTACGAGCAGTACTTC. It yields the protein CSALADSYEQYF. This chain links TRBV20-1 with TRBJ2-7; 7 positions agree with TRBD2. Trimming at V came to 6 bases and at J to 0 bases, leaving 2 bases not matched to a gene. Germline V gives CDR1 DFQATT, CDR2 SNEGSKA (reference sequence). The CDR3 is 12 residues long.

V gene TRBV7-3 combines with J gene TRBJ1-6; a weak D match, TRBD1 (6 bases). Trimming shortened V by 2 bases and J by 4 bases, and 6 bases separated the two germline ends. This CDR3 comprises 14 residues. Germline assignment: CDR1 SGHTA and CDR2 FQGTGA. Here the CDR3 DNA reads TGTGCCAGCAGCTTAGGGACATATAATTCACCCCTCCACTTT. It translates to CASSLGTYNSPLHF.

V is TRBV5-4 and J is TRBJ1-1; D is unclear. This CDR3 has 12 amino acids. Germline CDR1 is SGHNT and CDR2 is YYREEE (reference sequence). V shed 4 bases and J shed 1 base, with 5 bases lying between them. This CDR3 is CASSPRNTEAFF. CDR3 coding DNA: TGTGCCAGCAGCCCCAGGAACACTGAAGCTTTCTTT.

This clonotype was seen only a few times. The rearrangement links TRBV20-1 to TRBJ1-6; 10 bases are a match to TRBD1. CDR3 size: 15 residues. With V trimmed by 0 bases and J by 9 bases, 5 bases remained unmatched. From germline, CDR1 is DFQATT and CDR2 SNEGSKA (reference sequence). CDR3 DNA sequence: TGCAGTGCTAGAGATAGGGGACAGGGGACTTCACCCCTCCACTTT. The encoded protein is CSARDRGQGTSPLHF.

This clonotype was counted between two and nine times. The V and J genes are TRBV20-1 and TRBJ2-3; D may correspond to TRBD1 or TRBD2 (5 bases each). Germline V gene data show CDR1 as DFQATT and CDR2 as SNEGSKA (reference sequence). This CDR3 spans 17 amino acids. V was pared by 0 bases and J by 0 bases, with 16 bases between. The CDR3 DNA sequence: TGCAGTGCTAGAGATCCGGGGACCCCACTTAGCACAGATACGCAGTATTTT. It codes for CSARDPGTPLSTDTQYF.

This clonotype has more than one count but fewer than ten. The V and J genes are TRBV27 and TRBJ1-6; D is ambiguous. The CDR3 runs 13 residues. The germline V gene has CDR1 MNHEY and CDR2 SMNVEV (reference sequence). Trimming stripped 4 bases from V and 10 bases from J, with 11 bases between. DNA for the CDR3: TGTGCCAGCAGTTCCGAGGGCCGATCACCCCTCCACTTT. Residues: CASSSEGRSPLHF.

A few counts support this clonotype. The chain has TRBV6-5 and TRBJ1-5, with D hard to call. This CDR3 spans 13 amino acids. Deletions cut 2 bases from V and 4 bases from J, with 6 bases between. The germline V gene encodes CDR1 MNHEY and CDR2 SVGAGI. Here the CDR3 DNA reads TGTGCCAGCAGTTACGCGGCAAATCAGCCCCAGCATTTT. This codes for CASSYAANQPQHF.

This clonotype is judged medium-sized. The V gene is TRBV7-2, the J gene TRBJ2-3, with TRBD1 identical over 8 bases. Per the germline V gene, CDR1 is SGHTA and CDR2 is FQGNSA. V lost 4 bases and J lost 0; bases outside the gene matches: 3. This CDR3 spans 15 amino acids. CDR3 bases: TGTGCCAGCAGCTACCGGACAGGGAGCACAGATACGCAGTATTTT. Translation: CASSYRTGSTDTQYF.

V and J are TRBV6-1 and TRBJ2-7; D is possibly TRBD1 (5 bases). CDR1 and CDR2 from the germline V gene are MNHNS and SASEGT. CDR3 length equals 12 residues. The germline V and J ends were trimmed by 6 bases and 6 bases, with 12 bases remaining between them. The CDR3 reads CASRDVGLEQYF. CDR3 nucleotide sequence: TGTGCCAGCAGAGACGTGGGGCTCGAGCAGTACTTC.

The chain is built from TRBV10-2 and TRBJ2-7; TRBD1 matches at 7 bases. This CDR3 has 13 amino acids. Germline trimming cut 6 bases from V and 7 bases from J; bases unmatched to any gene: 9. Germline V gene lookup returns CDR1 WSHSY and CDR2 SAAADI. CDR3 sequence reads: CASRGTVPGEQYF. The CDR3 coding sequence is TGCGCCAGCAGGGGGACAGTGCCGGGGGAGCAGTACTTC.

In this sample, this clonotype turned up a few times. The chain couples TRBV19 to TRBJ2-7; 11 bases align to TRBD2. The CDR3 consists of 13 residues. Germline V CDR1 and CDR2: LNHDA, SQIVND (reference sequence). With 8 bases clipped from V and 5 bases from J, the junction kept 5 bases outside the gene matches. CDR3 region: CASSGTSGDEQYF. The CDR3 DNA reads as TGTGCCAGTTCCGGGACTAGCGGTGACGAGCAGTACTTC.

In its sample, this clonotype was seen once. This chain joins TRBV28 and TRBJ2-6; tentatively, D is TRBD1 (5 bases). CDR3 size: 19 residues. Germline-derived CDR1 and CDR2 are MDHEN and SYDVKM. The V end lost 2 bases, the J end lost 2 bases, and 19 bases lay between the germline ends. CDR3 sequence (DNA): TGTGCCAGCAGTTTAGATGTCTGGGGCCACGGTGCTGGGGCCAACGTCCTGACTTTC. As protein: CASSLDVWGHGAGANVLTF.

The J gene is TRBJ2-3, the V gene TRBV20-1; the match to TRBD2 covers 16 bases. Germline CDR1 and CDR2: DFQATT and SNEGSKA (reference sequence). The CDR3 is made up of 22 amino acids. The trim removed 0 bases at V and 3 bases at J, leaving 18 bases unmatched. DNA of the CDR3: TGCAGTGCTAGAGAGCCCCCAAGGGTCGGGACTAGCGGGAGGGTGATGACAGATACGCAGTATTTT. As protein: CSAREPPRVGTSGRVMTDTQYF.

This clonotype turned up a few times. The V gene is TRBV20-1, the J gene TRBJ2-1; TRBD2 matches at 9 bases. V shed 6 bases and J 4 bases; nucleotides not matched to a gene: 7. The CDR3 has 14 residues. Per the germline V gene, CDR1 is DFQATT and CDR2 is SNEGSKA (reference sequence). The CDR3: CSAVAGVGYNEQFF. In nucleotides, the CDR3 is TGCAGTGCCGTAGCGGGAGTAGGATACAATGAGCAGTTCTTC.

The rearrangement uses TRBV28 and TRBJ2-3; D not resolved. V was cut by 4 bases and J by 2 bases, with 13 bases left in between. The CDR3 runs to 15 residues. In germline, CDR1 is MDHEN, CDR2 SYDVKM. CDR3 nucleotide sequence: TGTGCCAGCAGTTCCCGGAGCCCCTACACAGATACGCAGTATTTT. Protein product: CASSSRSPYTDTQYF.

This clonotype was observed a handful of times. The V gene is TRBV15, the J gene TRBJ2-1; the D is unclear. V lost 2 bases and J 2 bases, leaving 1 base between the germline ends. The CDR3 has 12 amino acids. Per the germline V gene, CDR1 is LNHNV and CDR2 is YYDKDF (reference sequence). The DNA of the CDR3 is TGTGCCACCAGCAGAACCTACAATGAGCAGTTCTTC. Its translation: CATSRTYNEQFF.

The rearrangement uses TRBV4-1 and TRBJ2-1, with TRBD2 matching over 10 bases. This CDR3 has 17 residues. Germline trimming cut 4 bases from V and 2 bases from J; bases unmatched to any gene: 8. Germline-derived CDR1 and CDR2 are MGHRA and YSYEKL. The CDR3, as DNA: TGCGCCAGCAGCCTAGAAAGCGGGAGGGACCCCTACAATGAGCAGTTCTTC. Its translation is CASSLESGRDPYNEQFF.

This clonotype has only a few counts. V usage is TRBV6-5 and J usage is TRBJ2-7; D is perhaps TRBD2 (6 bases). The ends were cut back, 0 bases at V and 3 bases at J, with 12 bases in the middle. The CDR3 consists of 15 residues. CDR1 is MNHEY, CDR2 SVGAGI, per germline. The CDR3 region is CASSYSGGLRYEQYF. CDR3 in DNA: TGTGCCAGCAGTTACTCCGGGGGTCTCCGCTACGAGCAGTACTTC.

The sample holds a few counts of this clonotype. The V and J genes are TRBV15 and TRBJ2-3; a weak D match, TRBD2 (5 bases). The V end lost 4 bases, the J end lost 11 bases, and 13 bases lay between the germline ends. This CDR3 comprises 12 residues. Germline V gene sequence: CDR1 LNHNV, CDR2 YYDKDF (reference sequence). CDR3 in amino acids: CATSIERRGQYF. As DNA, the CDR3 is TGTGCCACCAGCATTGAGCGGCGTGGGCAGTATTTT.

This clonotype appeared a few times. The chain carries TRBV20-1 and TRBJ2-7; either TRBD1 or TRBD2 may fit D (5 bases each). This CDR3 is 14 amino acids long. Trimming left V 6 bases short and J 5 bases short, with 20 bases between. From germline, CDR1 is DFQATT and CDR2 SNEGSKA (reference sequence). CDR3 sequence (DNA): TGCAGTGCGAAGGGACCTTTGTCTGGGGACGAGCAGTACTTC. Translating gives CSAKGPLSGDEQYF.

The rearrangement links TRBV20-1 to TRBJ2-1; the match to TRBD2 covers 7 bases. The CDR3 runs to 13 residues. V lost 6 bases, J lost 5 bases, and 7 bases stayed unmatched. The germline V gene has CDR1 DFQATT and CDR2 SNEGSKA (reference sequence). The CDR3 is CSAESSGHNEQFF. As DNA, the CDR3 is TGCAGTGCGGAATCTAGCGGTCACAATGAGCAGTTCTTC.

This chain joins TRBV10-3 and TRBJ2-7, with no clear D. Germline V gives CDR1 ENHRY, CDR2 SYGVKD. The CDR3 contains 12 residues. V dropped 3 bases and J dropped 4 bases, with 7 bases sitting between them. The CDR3, as DNA: TGTGCCATCAGTGATTCCAAATACGAGCAGTACTTC. It translates to CAISDSKYEQYF.

V usage is TRBV6-1 and J usage is TRBJ2-7; D is undetermined. The CDR3 runs 12 residues. V lost 11 bases and J lost 1, with 12 bases in between. Germline CDR1 reads MNHNS; CDR2 reads SASEGT. The CDR3, as DNA: TGTGCCGTTTCAGCGAGTTCCTACGAGCAGTACTTC. This translates into CAVSASSYEQYF.